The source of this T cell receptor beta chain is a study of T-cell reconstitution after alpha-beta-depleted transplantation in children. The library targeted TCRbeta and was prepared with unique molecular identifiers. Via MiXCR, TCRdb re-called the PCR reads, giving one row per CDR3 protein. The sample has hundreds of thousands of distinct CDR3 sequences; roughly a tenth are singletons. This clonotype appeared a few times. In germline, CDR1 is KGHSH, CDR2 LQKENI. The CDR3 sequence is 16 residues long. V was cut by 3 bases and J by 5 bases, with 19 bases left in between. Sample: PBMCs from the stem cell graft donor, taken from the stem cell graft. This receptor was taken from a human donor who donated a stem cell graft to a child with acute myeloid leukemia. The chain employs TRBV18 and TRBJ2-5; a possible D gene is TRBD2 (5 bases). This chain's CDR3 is CASSPGGPGNGETQYF. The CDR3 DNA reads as TGTGCCAGCTCACCCGGCGGGCCAGGCAATGGGGAGACCCAGTACTTC.